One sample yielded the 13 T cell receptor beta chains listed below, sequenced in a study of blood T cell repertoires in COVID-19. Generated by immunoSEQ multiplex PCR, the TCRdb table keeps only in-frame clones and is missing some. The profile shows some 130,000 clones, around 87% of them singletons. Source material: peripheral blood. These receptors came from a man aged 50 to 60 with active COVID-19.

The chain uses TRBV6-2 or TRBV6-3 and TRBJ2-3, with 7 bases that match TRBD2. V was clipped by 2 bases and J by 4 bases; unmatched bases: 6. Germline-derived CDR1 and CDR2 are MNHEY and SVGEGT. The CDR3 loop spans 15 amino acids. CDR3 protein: CASSYTSAGADTQYF. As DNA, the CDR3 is TGTGCCAGCAGTTACACTAGCGCGGGGGCAGATACGCAGTATTTT.

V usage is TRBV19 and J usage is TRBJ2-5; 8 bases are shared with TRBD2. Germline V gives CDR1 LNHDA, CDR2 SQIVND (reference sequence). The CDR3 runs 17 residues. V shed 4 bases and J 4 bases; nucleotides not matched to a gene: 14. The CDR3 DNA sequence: TGTGCCAGTAGTAAGGGGTCGGGGGGGGCCCAACCAGAGACCCAGTACTTC. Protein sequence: CASSKGSGGAQPETQYF. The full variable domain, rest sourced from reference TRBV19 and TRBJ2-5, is DGGITQSPKYLFRKEGQNVTLSCEQNLNHDAMYWYRQDPGQGLRLIYYSQIVNDFQKGDIAEGYSVSREKKESFPLTVTSAQKNPTAFYLCASSKGSGGAQPETQYFGPGTRLLVL.

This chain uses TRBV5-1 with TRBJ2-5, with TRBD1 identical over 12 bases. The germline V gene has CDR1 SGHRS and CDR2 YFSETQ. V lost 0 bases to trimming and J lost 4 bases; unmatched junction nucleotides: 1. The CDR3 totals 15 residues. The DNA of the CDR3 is TGCGCCAGCAGCTTGGAGGGACAGGGGGCAGAGACCCAGTACTTC. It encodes CASSLEGQGAETQYF.

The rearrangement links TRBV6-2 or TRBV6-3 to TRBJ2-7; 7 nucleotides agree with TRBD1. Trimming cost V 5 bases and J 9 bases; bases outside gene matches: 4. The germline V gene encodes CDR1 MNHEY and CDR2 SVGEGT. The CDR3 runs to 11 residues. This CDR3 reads CASSQQGRQYF. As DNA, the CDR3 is TGTGCCAGCAGTCAACAGGGGCGGCAGTACTTC.

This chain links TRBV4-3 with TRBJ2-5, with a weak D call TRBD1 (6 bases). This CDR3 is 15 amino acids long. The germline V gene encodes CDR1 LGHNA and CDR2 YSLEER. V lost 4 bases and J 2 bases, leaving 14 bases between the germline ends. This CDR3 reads CASSPRVRGQETQYF. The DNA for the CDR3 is TGCGCCAGCAGCCCCCGGGTGAGGGGGCAAGAGACCCAGTACTTC.

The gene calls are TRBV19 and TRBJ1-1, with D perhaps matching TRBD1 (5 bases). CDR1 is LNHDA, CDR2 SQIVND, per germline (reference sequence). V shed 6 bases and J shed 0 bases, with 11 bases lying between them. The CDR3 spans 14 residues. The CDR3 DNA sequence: TGTGCCAGTAGATGGGGGGTCCTGAACACTGAAGCTTTCTTT. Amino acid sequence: CASRWGVLNTEAFF.

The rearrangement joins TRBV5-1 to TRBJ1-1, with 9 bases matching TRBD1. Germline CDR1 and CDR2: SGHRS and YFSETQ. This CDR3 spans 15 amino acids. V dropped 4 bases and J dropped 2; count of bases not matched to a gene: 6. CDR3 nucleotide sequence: TGCGCCAGCAGCCAATCCACAGGGGGCAACACTGAAGCTTTCTTT. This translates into CASSQSTGGNTEAFF.

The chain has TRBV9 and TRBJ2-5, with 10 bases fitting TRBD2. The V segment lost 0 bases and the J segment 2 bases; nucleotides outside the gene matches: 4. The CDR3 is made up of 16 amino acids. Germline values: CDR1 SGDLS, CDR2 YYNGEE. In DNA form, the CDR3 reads TGTGCCAGCAGCGTAGGGTCTAGCGGGGGACAAGAGACCCAGTACTTC. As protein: CASSVGSSGGQETQYF. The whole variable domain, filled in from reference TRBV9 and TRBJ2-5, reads DSGVTQTPKHLITATGQRVTLRCSPRSGDLSVYWYQQSLDQGLQFLIQYYNGEERAKGNILERFSAQQFPDLHSELNLSSLELGDSALYFCASSVGSSGGQETQYFGPGTRLLVL.

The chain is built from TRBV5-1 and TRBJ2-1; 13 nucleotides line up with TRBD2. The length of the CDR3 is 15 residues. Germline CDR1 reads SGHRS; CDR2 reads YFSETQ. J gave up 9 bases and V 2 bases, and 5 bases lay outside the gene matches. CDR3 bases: TGCGCCAGCAGCTTTAAACTAGCGGGGGGGCCTGAGCAGTTCTTC. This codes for CASSFKLAGGPEQFF.

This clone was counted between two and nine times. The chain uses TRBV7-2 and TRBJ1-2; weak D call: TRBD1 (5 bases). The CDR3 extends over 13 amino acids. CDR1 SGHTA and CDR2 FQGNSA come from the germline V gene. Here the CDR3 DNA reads TGTGCTGGGGGGACCTCTTTTAACTATGGCTACACCTTC. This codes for CAGGTSFNYGYTF.

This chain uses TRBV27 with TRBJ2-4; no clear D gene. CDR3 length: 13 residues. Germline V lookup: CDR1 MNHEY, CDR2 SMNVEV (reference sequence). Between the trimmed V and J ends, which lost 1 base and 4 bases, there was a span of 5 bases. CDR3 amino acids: CASSLYSKNIQYF. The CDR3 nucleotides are TGTGCCAGCAGTTTATATAGTAAAAACATTCAGTACTTC.

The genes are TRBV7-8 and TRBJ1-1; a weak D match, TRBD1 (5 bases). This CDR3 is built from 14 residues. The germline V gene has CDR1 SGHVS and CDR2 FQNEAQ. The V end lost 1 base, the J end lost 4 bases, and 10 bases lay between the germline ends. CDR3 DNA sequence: TGTGCCAGCAGCTTAGAGGCAGGGCCCACTGAAGCTTTCTTT. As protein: CASSLEAGPTEAFF. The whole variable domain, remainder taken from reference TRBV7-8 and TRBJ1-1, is GAGVSQSPRYKVAKRGQDVALRCDPISGHVSLFWYQQALGQGPEFLTYFQNEAQLDKSGLPSDRFFAERPEGSVSTLKIQRTQQEDSAVYLCASSLEAGPTEAFFGQGTRLTVV.

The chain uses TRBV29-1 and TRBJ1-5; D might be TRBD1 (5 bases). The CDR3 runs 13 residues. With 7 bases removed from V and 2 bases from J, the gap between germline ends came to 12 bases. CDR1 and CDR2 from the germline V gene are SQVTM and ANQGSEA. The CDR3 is CSAGGGGNQPQHF. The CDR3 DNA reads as TGCAGCGCAGGTGGGGGGGGCAATCAGCCCCAGCATTTT.